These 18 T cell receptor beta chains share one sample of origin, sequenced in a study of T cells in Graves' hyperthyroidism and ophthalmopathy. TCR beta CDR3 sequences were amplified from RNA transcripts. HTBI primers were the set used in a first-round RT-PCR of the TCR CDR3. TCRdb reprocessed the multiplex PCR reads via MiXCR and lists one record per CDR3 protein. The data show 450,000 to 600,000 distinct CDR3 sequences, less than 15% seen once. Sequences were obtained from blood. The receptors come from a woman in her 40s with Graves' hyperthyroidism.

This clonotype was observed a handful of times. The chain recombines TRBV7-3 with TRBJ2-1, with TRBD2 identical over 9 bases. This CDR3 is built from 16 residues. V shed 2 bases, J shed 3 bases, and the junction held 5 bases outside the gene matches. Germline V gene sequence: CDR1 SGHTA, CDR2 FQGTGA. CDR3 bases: TGTGCCAGCAGCTTAGATCCTAGCGGGAACTACAATGAGCAGTTCTTC. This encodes CASSLDPSGNYNEQFF. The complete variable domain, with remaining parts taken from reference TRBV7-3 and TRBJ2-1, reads GAGVSQTPSNKVTEKGKYVELRCDPISGHTALYWYRQSLGQGPEFLIYFQGTGAADDSGLPNDRFFAVRPEGSVSTLKIQRTERGDSAVYLCASSLDPSGNYNEQFFGPGTRLTVL.

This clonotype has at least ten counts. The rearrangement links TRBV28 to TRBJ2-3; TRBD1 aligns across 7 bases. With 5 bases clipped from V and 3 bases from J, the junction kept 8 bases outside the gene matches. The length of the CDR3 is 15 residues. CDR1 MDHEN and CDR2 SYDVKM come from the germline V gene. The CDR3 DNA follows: TGTGCCAGCAGTCCCTCGGACAGGAGGACAGATACGCAGTATTTT. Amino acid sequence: CASSPSDRRTDTQYF.

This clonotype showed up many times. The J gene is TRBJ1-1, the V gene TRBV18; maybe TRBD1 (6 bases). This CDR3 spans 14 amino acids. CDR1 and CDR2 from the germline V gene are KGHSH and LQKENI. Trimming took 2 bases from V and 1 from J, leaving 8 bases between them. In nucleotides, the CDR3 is TGTGCCAGCTCACCAAACAGGGCGAACACTGAAGCTTTCTTT. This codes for CASSPNRANTEAFF. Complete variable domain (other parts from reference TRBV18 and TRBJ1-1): NAGVMQNPRHLVRRRGQEARLRCSPMKGHSHVYWYRQLPEEGLKFMVYLQKENIIDESGMPKERFSAEFPKEGPSILRIQQVVRGDSAAYFCASSPNRANTEAFFGQGTRLTVV.

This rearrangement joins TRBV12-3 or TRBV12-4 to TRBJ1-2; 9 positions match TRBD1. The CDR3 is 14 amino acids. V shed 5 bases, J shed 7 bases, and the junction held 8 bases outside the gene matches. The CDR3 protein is CASSTGTGIGGYTF. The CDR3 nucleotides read TGTGCCAGCAGTACCGGGACAGGGATTGGTGGCTACACCTTC.

The CDR3 DNA reads as TGTGCCAGCACCAGTCCCCCGGGACTAGCGGGGACCCCCAACGAGCAGTACTTC. It codes for CASTSPPGLAGTPNEQYF. The chain is built from TRBV2 and TRBJ2-7, with 13 nucleotides matching TRBD2. In germline, CDR1 is SNHLY, CDR2 FYNNEI. The V segment lost 7 bases and the J segment 5 bases; nucleotides outside the gene matches: 17. The CDR3 is 18 amino acids.

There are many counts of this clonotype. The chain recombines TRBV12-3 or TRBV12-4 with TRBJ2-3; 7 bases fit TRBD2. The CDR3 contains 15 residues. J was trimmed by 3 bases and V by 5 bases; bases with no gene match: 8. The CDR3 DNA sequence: TGTGCCAGCAGTGCCGGAGGGGAGGGTACAGATACGCAGTATTTT. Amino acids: CASSAGGEGTDTQYF.

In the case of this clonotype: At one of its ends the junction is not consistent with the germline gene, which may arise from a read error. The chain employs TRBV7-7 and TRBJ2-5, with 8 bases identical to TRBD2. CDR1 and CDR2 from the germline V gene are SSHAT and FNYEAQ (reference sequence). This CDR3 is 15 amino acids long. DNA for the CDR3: TGTGCTAGCAGCTTAGCGGGGACTTTACAAGAGACCCAGTACTTC. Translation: CASSLAGTLQETQYF. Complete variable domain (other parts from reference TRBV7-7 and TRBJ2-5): GAGVSQSPRYKVTKRGQDVTLRCDPISSHATLYWYQQALGQGPEFLTYFNYEAQPDKSGLPSDRFSAERPEGSISTLTIQRTEQRDSAMYRCASSLAGTLQETQYFGPGTRLLVL.

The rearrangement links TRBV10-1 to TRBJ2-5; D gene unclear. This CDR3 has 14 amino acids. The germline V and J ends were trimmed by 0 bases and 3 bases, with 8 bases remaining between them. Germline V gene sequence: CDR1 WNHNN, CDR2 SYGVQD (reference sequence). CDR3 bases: TGCGCCAGCAGTGAGTCTGGCAGGAAAGAGACCCAGTACTTC. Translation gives CASSESGRKETQYF.

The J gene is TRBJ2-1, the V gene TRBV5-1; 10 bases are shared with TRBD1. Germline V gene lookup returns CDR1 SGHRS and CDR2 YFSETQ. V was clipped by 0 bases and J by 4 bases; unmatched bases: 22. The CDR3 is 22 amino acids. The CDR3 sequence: CASSLDVGPDRGRTLGYNEQFF. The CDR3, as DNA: TGCGCCAGCAGCTTGGATGTTGGCCCCGACAGGGGGCGAACGCTGGGGTACAATGAGCAGTTCTTC.

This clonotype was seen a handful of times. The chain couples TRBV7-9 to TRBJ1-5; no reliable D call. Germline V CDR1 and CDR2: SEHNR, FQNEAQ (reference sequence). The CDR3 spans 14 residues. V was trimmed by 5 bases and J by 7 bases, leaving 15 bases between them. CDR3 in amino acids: CASSHAESGQPQHF. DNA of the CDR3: TGTGCCAGCAGCCACGCGGAGTCGGGACAGCCCCAGCATTTT.

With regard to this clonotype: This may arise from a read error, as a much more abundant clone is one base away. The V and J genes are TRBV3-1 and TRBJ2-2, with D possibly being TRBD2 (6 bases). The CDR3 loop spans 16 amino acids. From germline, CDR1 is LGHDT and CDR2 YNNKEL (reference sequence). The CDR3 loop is CASSQRDGRSTGELLF. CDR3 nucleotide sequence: TGTGCCAGCAGCCAACGTGACGGGAGATCCACCGGGGAGCTGCTTTTT. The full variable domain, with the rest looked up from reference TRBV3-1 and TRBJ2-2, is DTAVSQTPKYLVTQMGNDKSIKCEQNLGHDTMYWYKQDSKKFLKIMFSYNNKELIINETVPNRFSPKSPDKAHLNLHINSLELGDSAVYFCASSQRDGRSTGELLFGEGSRLTVL.

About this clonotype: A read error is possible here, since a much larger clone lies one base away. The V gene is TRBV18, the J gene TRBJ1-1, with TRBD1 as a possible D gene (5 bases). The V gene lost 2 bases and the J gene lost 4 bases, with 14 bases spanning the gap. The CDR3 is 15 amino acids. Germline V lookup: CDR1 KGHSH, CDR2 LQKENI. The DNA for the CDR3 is TGTGCCAGCTCACCATACCGGGGCCCAAGCACTGAAGCTTTCTTT. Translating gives CASSPYRGPSTEAFF.

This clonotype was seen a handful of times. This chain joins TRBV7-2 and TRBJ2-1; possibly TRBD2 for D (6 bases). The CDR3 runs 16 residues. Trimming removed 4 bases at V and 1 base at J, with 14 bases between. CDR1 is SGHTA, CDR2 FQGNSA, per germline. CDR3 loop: CASSSRLGTSYNEQFF. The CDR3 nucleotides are TGTGCCAGCAGCTCGCGACTAGGCACATCCTACAATGAGCAGTTCTTC.

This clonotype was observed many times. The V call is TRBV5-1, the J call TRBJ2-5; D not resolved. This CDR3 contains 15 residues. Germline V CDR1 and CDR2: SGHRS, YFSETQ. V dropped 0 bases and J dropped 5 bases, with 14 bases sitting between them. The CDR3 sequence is CASSLEQLAPETQYF. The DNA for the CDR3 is TGCGCCAGCAGCTTGGAACAGCTCGCGCCGGAGACCCAGTACTTC.

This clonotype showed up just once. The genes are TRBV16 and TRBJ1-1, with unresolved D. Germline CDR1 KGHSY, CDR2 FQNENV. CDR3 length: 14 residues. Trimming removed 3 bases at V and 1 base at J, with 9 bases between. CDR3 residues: CASSQDPTNTEAFF. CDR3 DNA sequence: TGTGCCAGCAGCCAGGATCCTACGAACACTGAAGCTTTCTTT.

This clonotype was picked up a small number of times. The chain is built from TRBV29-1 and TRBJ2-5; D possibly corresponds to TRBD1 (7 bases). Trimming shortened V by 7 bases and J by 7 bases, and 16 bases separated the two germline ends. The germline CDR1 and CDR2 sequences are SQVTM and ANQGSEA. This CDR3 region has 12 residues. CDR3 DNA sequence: TGCAGCGCCCCCGGACAGGAGGGGACCCAGTACTTC. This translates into CSAPGQEGTQYF.

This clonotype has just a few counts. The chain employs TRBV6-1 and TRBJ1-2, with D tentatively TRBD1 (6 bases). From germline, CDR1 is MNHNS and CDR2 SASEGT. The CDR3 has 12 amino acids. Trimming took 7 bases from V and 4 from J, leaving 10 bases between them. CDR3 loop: CASTGRGYGYTF. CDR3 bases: TGTGCCAGCACCGGCAGGGGCTATGGCTACACCTTC.

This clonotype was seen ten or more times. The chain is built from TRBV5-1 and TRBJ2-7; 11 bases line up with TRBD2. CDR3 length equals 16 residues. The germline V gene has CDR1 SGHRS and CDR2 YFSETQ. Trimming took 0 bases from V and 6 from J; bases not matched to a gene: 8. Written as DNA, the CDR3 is TGCGCCAGCAGCTTGGCTCTAGCGGGAGGCGGTAGCGAGCAGTACTTC. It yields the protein CASSLALAGGGSEQYF.